This T cell receptor (beta chain) was sequenced in a study of persistence of HIV-infected CD4 T cells. Study-wide background: Suppressive ART had lasted a median of around eight years.

This clone was seen only a few times. As yet, its antigen is unknown. The immunoSEQ assay was version 4, run in survey mode. Each sample used up to 1 ug genomic DNA diluted to about 10 ng/uL. Some clones are missing from TCRdb's copy, which holds only in-frame ones; the method was immunoSEQ multiplex PCR. The sample includes more than 30,000 clones, around 70% of them seen just once. Study results and caveats: The rare CMV-responding cells with HIV-1 proviruses were not separately TCR-sequenced.

Overlapping HIV-1 Gag 15-mer peptides at 1 ug per peptide per mL were used. Sorting selected CD4+ T cells upregulating both CD40 ligand and CD69. Before stimulation, PBMCs underwent CD8+ T cell depletion. Trimming took 1 base from V and 7 from J, leaving 10 bases between them. CDR1 LGHDT and CDR2 YNNKEL come from the germline V gene (reference sequence). The CDR3 totals 13 residues. This chain links TRBV3-1 (or the pseudogene TRBV3-2) with TRBJ1-2; a possible D gene is TRBD1 (6 bases). The TCR was taken from an adult man with HIV who was CMV-seropositive. This specimen consisted of CD4+ T cells sorted from PBMCs after approximately 19-hour stimulation, obtained from a patient who received antiretroviral therapy. The DNA for the CDR3 is TGTGCCAGCAGCCAAGGTGAGGGGGTTGGCTACACCTTC. Translating gives CASSQGEGVGYTF.